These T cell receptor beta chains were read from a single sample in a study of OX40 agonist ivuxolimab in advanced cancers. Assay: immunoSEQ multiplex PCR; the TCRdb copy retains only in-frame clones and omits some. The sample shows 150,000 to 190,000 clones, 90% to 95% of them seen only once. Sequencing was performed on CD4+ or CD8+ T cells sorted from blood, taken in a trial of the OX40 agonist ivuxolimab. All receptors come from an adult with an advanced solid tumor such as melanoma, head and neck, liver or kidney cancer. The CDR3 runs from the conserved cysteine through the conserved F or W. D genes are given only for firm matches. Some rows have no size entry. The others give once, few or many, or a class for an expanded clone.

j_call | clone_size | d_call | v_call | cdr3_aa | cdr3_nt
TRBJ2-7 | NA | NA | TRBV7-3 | CASSLLGDYEQYF | TGTGCCAGCAGCTTATTGGGCGACTACGAGCAGTACTTC
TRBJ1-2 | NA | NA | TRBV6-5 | CASRDRGNYGYTF | TGTGCCAGCAGGGACCGGGGCAACTATGGCTACACCTTC
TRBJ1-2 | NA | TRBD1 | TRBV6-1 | CASSEGAQGGYGYTF | TGTGCCAGCAGTGAAGGCGCACAGGGGGGCTATGGCTACACCTTC
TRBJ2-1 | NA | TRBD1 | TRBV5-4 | CASSSGTGDPYYNEQFF | TGTGCCAGCAGCTCCGGGACAGGGGATCCATACTACAATGAGCAGTTCTTC
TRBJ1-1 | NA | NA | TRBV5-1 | CASSLGPLNTEAFF | TGCGCCAGCAGCTTGGGACCTCTGAACACTGAAGCTTTCTTT
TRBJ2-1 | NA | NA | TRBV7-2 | CASSLVPDSTTLHEQFF | TGTGCCAGCAGCTTAGTCCCCGACTCGACGACCCTACATGAGCAGTTCTTC
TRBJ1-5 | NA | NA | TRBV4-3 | CASSQEGSDQPQHF | TGCGCCAGCAGCCAAGAGGGCAGCGATCAGCCCCAGCATTTT
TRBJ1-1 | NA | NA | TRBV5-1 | CASSHPRGTTEAFF | TGCGCCAGCAGCCATCCGAGGGGGACGACTGAAGCTTTCTTT
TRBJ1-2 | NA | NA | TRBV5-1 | CASSSDSNYGYTF | TGCGCCAGCAGCTCGGACAGTAACTATGGCTACACCTTC
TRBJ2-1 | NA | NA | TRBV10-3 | CAISESRQGRSYNEQFF | TGTGCCATCAGTGAGTCACGTCAGGGACGATCCTACAATGAGCAGTTCTTC
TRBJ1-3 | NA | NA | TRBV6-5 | CASSYSSGTWNTIYF | TGTGCCAGCAGTTACTCGTCAGGGACCTGGAACACCATATATTTT
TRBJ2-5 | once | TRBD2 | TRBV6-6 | CASSYRGSPPETQYF | TGTGCCAGCAGTTACCGCGGGAGCCCCCCGGAGACCCAGTACTTC
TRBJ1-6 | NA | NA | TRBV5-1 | CASSLDTGTNSPLHF | TGCGCCAGCAGCTTGGATACAGGGACTAATTCACCCCTCCACTTT
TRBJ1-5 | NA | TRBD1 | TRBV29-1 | CSVGTGVGSNQPQHF | TGCAGCGTTGGGACAGGGGTTGGGAGCAATCAGCCCCAGCATTTT
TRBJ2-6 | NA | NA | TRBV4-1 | CASSQGMRFPGNAGANVLTF | TGCGCCAGCAGCCAAGGTATGCGTTTTCCAGGGAATGCTGGGGCCAACGTCCTGACTTTC
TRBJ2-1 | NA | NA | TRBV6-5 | CASIHSRAYNEQFF | TGTGCCAGCATCCACTCCAGGGCTTACAATGAGCAGTTCTTC
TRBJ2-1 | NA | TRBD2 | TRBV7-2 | CASSSYSDASGRDREQFF | TGTGCCAGCAGCTCCTATTCCGACGCTAGCGGGAGGGATCGGGAGCAGTTCTTC
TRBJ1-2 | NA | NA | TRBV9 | CASSVEPETNYGYTF | TGTGCCAGCAGCGTAGAACCGGAGACTAACTATGGCTACACCTTC
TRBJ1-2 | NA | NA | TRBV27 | CASSLWGNTF | TGTGCCAGCAGTTTGTGGGGAAACACCTTC
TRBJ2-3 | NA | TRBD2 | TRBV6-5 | CASSYSAGETDTQYF | TGTGCCAGCAGTTACTCTGCGGGAGAGACAGATACGCAGTATTTT
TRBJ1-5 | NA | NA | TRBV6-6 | CASSQVGFYQPQHF | TGTGCCAGCAGTCAAGTGGGCTTCTATCAGCCCCAGCATTTT
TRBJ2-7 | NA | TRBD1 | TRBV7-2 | CASSQARTGNTYEQYF | TGTGCCAGCAGCCAAGCCCGGACAGGGAATACGTACGAGCAGTACTTC
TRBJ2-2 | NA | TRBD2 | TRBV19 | CASSPRAGGFEELFF | TGTGCCAGTAGTCCGAGGGCGGGAGGGTTTGAGGAGCTGTTTTTT
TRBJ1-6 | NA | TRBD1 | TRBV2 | CASSDRGDRSGSPLHF | TGTGCCAGCAGTGATCGGGGGGACAGGTCCGGTTCACCCCTCCACTTT
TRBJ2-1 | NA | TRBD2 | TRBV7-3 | CASSLGGSANEQFF | TGTGCCAGCAGCTTAGGCGGGAGCGCCAATGAGCAGTTCTTC
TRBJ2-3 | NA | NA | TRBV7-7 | CASSPTGGADTQYF | TGTGCCAGCAGCCCTACAGGGGGGGCAGATACGCAGTATTTT
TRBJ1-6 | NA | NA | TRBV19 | CASSISREGSPLHF | TGTGCCAGTAGTATTTCCAGGGAAGGATCACCCCTCCACTTT
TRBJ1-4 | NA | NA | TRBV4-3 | CASSQDITQSNEKLFF | TGCGCCAGCAGCCAAGATATTACACAATCTAATGAAAAACTGTTTTTT
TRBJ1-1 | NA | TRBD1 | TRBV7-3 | CASTRGDRGPGSTEAFF | TGTGCCAGCACTAGGGGCGACAGGGGCCCCGGAAGCACTGAAGCTTTCTTT
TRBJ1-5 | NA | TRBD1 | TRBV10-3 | CAISESPGGTGHQPQHF | TGTGCCATCAGTGAGTCGCCGGGGGGGACAGGGCATCAGCCCCAGCATTTT
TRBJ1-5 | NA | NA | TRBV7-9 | CASSPSRGLSNQPQHF | TGTGCCAGCAGCCCCTCGCGGGGGTTAAGCAATCAGCCCCAGCATTTT
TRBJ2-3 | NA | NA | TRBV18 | CASSPAGQKWDTQYF | TGTGCCAGCTCACCGGCGGGACAGAAATGGGATACGCAGTATTTT
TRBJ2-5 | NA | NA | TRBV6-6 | CASSRPSDQETQYF | TGTGCCAGCAGTCGACCGTCGGACCAAGAGACCCAGTACTTC
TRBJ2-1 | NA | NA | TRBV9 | CASSVASTYNEQFF | TGTGCCAGCAGCGTAGCCTCTACTTATAATGAGCAGTTCTTC
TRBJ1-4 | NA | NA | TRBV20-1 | CSASWAEGLFF | TGCAGTGCTAGTTGGGCGGAGGGACTGTTTTTT
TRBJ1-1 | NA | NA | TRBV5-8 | CASSLAGSGEAFF | TGTGCCAGCAGCTTGGCCGGGAGTGGTGAAGCTTTCTTT
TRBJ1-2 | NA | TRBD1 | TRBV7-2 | CASSPGGANMGGYTF | TGTGCCAGCAGCCCAGGGGGGGCTAATATGGGTGGCTACACCTTC
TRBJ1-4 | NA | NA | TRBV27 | CASKPRVADEKLFF | TGTGCCAGCAAGCCGCGAGTAGCAGATGAAAAACTGTTTTTT
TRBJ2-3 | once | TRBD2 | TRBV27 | CASRPTRPGGMDTQYF | TGTGCCAGCAGACCTACCAGGCCCGGGGGGATGGATACGCAGTATTTT
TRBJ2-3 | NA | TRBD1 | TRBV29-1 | CSVGQRLTDTQYF | TGCAGCGTGGGACAGAGGCTAACAGATACGCAGTATTTT
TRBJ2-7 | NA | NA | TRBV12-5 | CASAPENYEQYF | TGTGCTAGTGCCCCGGAAAACTACGAGCAGTACTTC
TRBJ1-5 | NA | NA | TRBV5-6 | CASSLVADSNQPQHF | TGTGCCAGCAGCTTGGTCGCAGATAGCAATCAGCCCCAGCATTTT
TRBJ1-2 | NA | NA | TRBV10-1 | CASSEKVEGYTF | TGCGCCAGCAGTGAGAAAGTTGAAGGCTACACCTTC
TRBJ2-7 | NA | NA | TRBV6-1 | CASSDRDGSYEQYF | TGTGCCAGCAGCGACCGGGACGGGAGCTACGAGCAGTACTTC
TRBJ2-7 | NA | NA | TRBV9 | CASSVGQEIYEQYF | TGTGCCAGCAGCGTTGGGCAGGAAATCTACGAGCAGTACTTC